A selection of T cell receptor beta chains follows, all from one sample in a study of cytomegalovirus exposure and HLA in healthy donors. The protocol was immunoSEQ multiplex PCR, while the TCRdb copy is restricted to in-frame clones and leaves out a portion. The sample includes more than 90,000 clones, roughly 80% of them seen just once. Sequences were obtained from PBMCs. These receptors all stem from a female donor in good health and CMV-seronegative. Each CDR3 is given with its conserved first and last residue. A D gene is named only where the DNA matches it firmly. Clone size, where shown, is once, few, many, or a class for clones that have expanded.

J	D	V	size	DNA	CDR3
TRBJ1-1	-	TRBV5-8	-	TGTGCCAGCAGCACGGGACACCCGAACACTGAAGCTTTCTTT	CASSTGHPNTEAFF
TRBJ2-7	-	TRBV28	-	TGTGCCAGCAGTTTATCGAGACTCCCATCCGAGCAGTACTTC	CASSLSRLPSEQYF
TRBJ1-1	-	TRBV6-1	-	TGTGCCAGCAGTGAAGGGGCTCGGCTATTGAACACTGAAGCTTTCTTT	CASSEGARLLNTEAFF
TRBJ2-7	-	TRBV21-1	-	TGTGCCAGCAGCAAAGTCCGACAGGCTGGATTTCTCGTCGACGAGCAGTACTTC	CASSKVRQAGFLVDEQYF
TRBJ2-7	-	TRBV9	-	TGTGCCAGCAGTACAAGGCTAGCGCCCCCGGGAGAGCAGTACTTC	CASSTRLAPPGEQYF
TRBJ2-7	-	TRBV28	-	TGTGCCAGCAGTTTACCCCGGAGCTCCTACGAGCAGTACTTC	CASSLPRSSYEQYF
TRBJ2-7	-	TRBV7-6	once	TGTGCCAGCAGCTTACCTCCTCTCGAGCAGTACTTC	CASSLPPLEQYF
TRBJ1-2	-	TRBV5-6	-	TGTGCCAGCAGCCCAGGATTCCGAGCTAACTATGGCTACACCTTC	CASSPGFRANYGYTF
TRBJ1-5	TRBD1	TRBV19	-	TGTGCCAGTAGTCGACAGGGATCCCGCGTTGATAGCAATCAGCCCCAGCATTTT	CASSRQGSRVDSNQPQHF
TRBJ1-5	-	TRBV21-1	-	TGTGCCAGCAGCAAAGGGCCCCATGAAAGTGGCAATCAGCCCCAGCATTTT	CASSKGPHESGNQPQHF
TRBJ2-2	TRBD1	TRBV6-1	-	TGTGCCAGCAGTCTACCGGGACAGGGGATCGGGGAGCTGTTTTTT	CASSLPGQGIGELFF
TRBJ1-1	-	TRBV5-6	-	TGTGCCAGCAGCTTCTCTCAGCGGCGAGAAGCTTTCTTT	CASSFSQRREAFF
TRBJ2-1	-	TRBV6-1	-	TGTGCCAGCAGCGAATCAGGGGTTGGGTCCTACAATGAGCAGTTCTTC	CASSESGVGSYNEQFF
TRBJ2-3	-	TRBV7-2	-	TGTGCCAGCTTGGGGGGTGCGGGGACGCAGTATTTT	CASLGGAGTQYF
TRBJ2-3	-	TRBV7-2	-	TGTGCCAGCAGCCCAGTAGCGGGCACAGATACGCAGTATTTT	CASSPVAGTDTQYF
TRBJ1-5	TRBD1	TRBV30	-	TGTGCCTGGGGAGACAGGGCCGGCCAGCCCCAGCATTTT	CAWGDRAGQPQHF
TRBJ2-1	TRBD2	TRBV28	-	TGTGCCAGCAGTTCTAGCGGGAGGAATGAGCAGTTCTTC	CASSSSGRNEQFF
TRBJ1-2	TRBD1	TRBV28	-	TGTGCCAGCAGTTTGGACAGGGGGCACTATGGCTACACCTTC	CASSLDRGHYGYTF
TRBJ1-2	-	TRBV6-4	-	TGTGCCAGCAGTGACTCGGGCAGTCCTAACTATGGCTACACCTTC	CASSDSGSPNYGYTF
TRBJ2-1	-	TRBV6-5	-	TGTGCCAGCAGTTTACTGAGCTCCTACAATGAGCAGTTCTTC	CASSLLSSYNEQFF
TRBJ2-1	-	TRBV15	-	TGTGCCACCAGCAGGGGAACGCATGGAGGAAATGAGCAGTTCTTC	CATSRGTHGGNEQFF